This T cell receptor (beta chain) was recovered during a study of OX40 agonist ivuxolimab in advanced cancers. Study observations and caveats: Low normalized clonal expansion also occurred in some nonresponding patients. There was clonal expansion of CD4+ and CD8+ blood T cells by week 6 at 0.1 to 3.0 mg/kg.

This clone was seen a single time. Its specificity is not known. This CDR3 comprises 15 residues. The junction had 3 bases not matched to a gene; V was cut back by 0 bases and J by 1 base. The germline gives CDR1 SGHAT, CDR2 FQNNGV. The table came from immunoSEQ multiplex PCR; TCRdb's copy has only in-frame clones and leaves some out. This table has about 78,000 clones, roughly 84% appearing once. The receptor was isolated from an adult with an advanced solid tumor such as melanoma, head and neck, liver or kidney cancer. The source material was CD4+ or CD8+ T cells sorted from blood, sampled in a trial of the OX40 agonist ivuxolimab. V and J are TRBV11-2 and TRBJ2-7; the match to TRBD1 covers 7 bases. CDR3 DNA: TGTGCCAGCAGCTTAGAGGGCAGGGGGTCCTACGAGCAGTACTTC. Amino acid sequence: CASSLEGRGSYEQYF.